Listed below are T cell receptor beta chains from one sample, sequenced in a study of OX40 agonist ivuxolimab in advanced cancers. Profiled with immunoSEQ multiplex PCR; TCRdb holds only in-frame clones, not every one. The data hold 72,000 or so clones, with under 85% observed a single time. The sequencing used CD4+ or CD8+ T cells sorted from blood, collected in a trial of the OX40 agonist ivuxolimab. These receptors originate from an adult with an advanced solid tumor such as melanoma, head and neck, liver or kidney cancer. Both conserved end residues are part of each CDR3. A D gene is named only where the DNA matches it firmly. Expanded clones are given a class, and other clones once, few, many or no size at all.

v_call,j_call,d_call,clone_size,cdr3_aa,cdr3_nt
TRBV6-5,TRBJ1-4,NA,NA,CASSYLALATNEKLFF,TGTGCCAGCAGTTATTTGGCTTTGGCAACTAATGAAAAACTGTTTTTT
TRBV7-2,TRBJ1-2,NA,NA,CASQALNYGYTF,TGTGCCAGCCAGGCGTTGAACTATGGCTACACCTTC
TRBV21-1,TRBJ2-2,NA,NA,CASSPALARNTGELFF,TGTGCCAGCAGTCCAGCACTAGCGAGGAACACCGGGGAGCTGTTTTTT
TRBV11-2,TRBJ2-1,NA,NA,CASSLMNEQFF,TGTGCCAGCAGCTTAATGAATGAGCAGTTCTTC
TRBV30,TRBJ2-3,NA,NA,CAWSGGTRGLTDTQYF,TGTGCCTGGAGTGGAGGAACCCGAGGCCTCACAGATACGCAGTATTTT
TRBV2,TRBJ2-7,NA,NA,CASSVNYEQYF,TGTGCCAGCAGTGTAAACTACGAGCAGTACTTC
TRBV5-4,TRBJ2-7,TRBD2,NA,CASSFLAGVPDEQYF,TGTGCCAGCAGCTTTTTAGCGGGAGTCCCCGACGAGCAGTACTTC
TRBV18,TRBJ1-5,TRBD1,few,CASSSRPGQVNQPQHF,TGTGCCAGCTCATCACGCCCGGGACAGGTCAATCAGCCCCAGCATTTT
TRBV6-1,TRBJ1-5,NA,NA,CASSVLYSFNQPQHF,TGTGCCAGCAGTGTTCTCTATTCTTTCAATCAGCCCCAGCATTTT
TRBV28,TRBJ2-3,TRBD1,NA,CASRTPRQGWLTDTQYF,TGTGCCAGCAGAACTCCGCGACAGGGGTGGCTGACAGATACGCAGTATTTT
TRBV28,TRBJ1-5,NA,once,CASSLGRQPQHF,TGTGCCAGCAGTTTAGGACGTCAGCCCCAGCATTTT
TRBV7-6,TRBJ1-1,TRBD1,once,CASSLGDRVGTEAFF,TGTGCCAGCAGCTTAGGGGACAGGGTGGGTACTGAAGCTTTCTTT
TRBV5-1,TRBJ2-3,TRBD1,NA,CASSFVGQGTDTQYF,TGCGCCAGCAGCTTCGTAGGACAGGGGACAGATACGCAGTATTTT
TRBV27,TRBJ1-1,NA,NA,CASSFDRRVSEAFF,TGTGCCAGCAGTTTCGACAGGAGAGTGTCTGAAGCTTTCTTT
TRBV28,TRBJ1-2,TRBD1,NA,CASYGQAPGRYGYTF,TGTGCCAGCTACGGACAGGCCCCTGGGAGGTATGGCTACACCTTC
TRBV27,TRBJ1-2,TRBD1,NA,CASSKPGTGVFGYTF,TGTGCCAGCAGCAAACCCGGGACAGGGGTATTTGGCTACACCTTC
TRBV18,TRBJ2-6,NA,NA,CASSPLGLGGSGANVLTF,TGTGCCAGCTCACCACTGGGCCTTGGGGGATCTGGGGCCAACGTCCTGACTTTC
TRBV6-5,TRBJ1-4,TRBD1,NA,CASSYSGTGNEKLFF,TGTGCCAGCAGTTACTCCGGGACAGGCAATGAAAAACTGTTTTTT
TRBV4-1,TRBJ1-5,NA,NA,CASSQAASNQPQHF,TGCGCCAGCAGCCAAGCAGCTAGCAATCAGCCCCAGCATTTT
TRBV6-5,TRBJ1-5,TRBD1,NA,CASSYSRQGDQPQHF,TGTGCCAGCAGTTACTCCAGACAGGGTGATCAGCCCCAGCATTTT
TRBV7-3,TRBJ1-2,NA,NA,CASSLKGGYGYTF,TGTGCCAGCAGCTTAAAGGGAGGCTATGGCTACACCTTC
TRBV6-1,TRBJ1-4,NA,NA,CASQRALDNEKLFF,TGTGCCAGCCAAAGGGCCCTCGATAATGAAAAACTGTTTTTT
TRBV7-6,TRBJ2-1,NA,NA,CASSLAEDNEQFF,TGTGCCAGCAGCTTGGCCGAAGACAATGAGCAGTTCTTC
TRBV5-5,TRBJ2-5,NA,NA,CASSLMLQGQETQYF,TGTGCCAGCAGCTTGATGTTGCAGGGCCAAGAGACCCAGTACTTC
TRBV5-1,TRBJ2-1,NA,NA,CASSPTGFNEQFF,TGCGCCAGCAGCCCAACAGGGTTTAATGAGCAGTTCTTC
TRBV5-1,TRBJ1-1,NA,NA,CASSLDLQGRGTEAFF,TGCGCCAGCAGCTTGGACCTCCAGGGTCGAGGCACTGAAGCTTTCTTT
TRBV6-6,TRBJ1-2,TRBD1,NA,CASFLGQGAYGYTF,TGTGCCAGCTTTCTGGGACAGGGGGCCTATGGCTACACCTTC
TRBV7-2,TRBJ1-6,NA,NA,CASSLIQNSPLHF,TGTGCCAGCAGCCTCATACAGAATTCACCCCTCCACTTT
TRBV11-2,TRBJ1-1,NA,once,CASSLTGGETEAFF,TGTGCCAGCAGCCTCACCGGGGGGGAAACTGAAGCTTTCTTT
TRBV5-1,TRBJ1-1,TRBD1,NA,CASSFGQGGTEAFF,TGCGCCAGCAGCTTTGGACAGGGTGGAACTGAAGCTTTCTTT
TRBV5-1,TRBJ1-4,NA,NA,CASSEDGLNEKLFF,TGCGCCAGCAGCGAAGACGGACTGAATGAAAAACTGTTTTTT
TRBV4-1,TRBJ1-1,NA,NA,CASSLRGGTEAFF,TGCGCCAGCAGCCTCAGGGGTGGCACTGAAGCTTTCTTT
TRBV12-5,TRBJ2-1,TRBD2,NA,CASGSLGAGGPVGFNEQFF,TGTGCTAGTGGTTCCCTTGGAGCGGGAGGGCCTGTAGGGTTCAATGAGCAGTTCTTC
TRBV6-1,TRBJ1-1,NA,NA,CASNFRGGGTEAFF,TGTGCCAGCAACTTCCGAGGGGGGGGCACTGAAGCTTTCTTT
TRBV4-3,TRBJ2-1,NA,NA,CASSQSRLNEQFF,TGCGCCAGCAGCCAAAGTAGACTCAATGAGCAGTTCTTC
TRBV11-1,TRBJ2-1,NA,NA,CASSLGGRGYNEQFF,TGTGCCAGCAGCTTAGGGGGGAGAGGGTACAATGAGCAGTTCTTC
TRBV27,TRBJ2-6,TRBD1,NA,CASSSRQGRTSGANVLTF,TGTGCCAGCAGTTCCCGACAGGGCCGAACCTCTGGGGCCAACGTCCTGACTTTC